This T cell receptor (beta chain) comes out of a study of T cells after yellow fever vaccination. The germline gives CDR1 DFQATT, CDR2 SNEGSKA (reference sequence). This CDR3 contains 14 residues. V was pared by 4 bases and J by 6 bases, with 9 bases of the junction left unmatched. They built TCR cDNA with 5'RACE template switching, a step that put in a universal primer site and UMIs. TCRdb passed the 5' RACE reads through MiXCR, listing each CDR3 protein once. Of a few hundred thousand distinct CDR3 sequences in the sample, 6.8% were seen once. This clonotype was detected many times. This chain links TRBV20-1 with TRBJ2-3; 8 nucleotides match TRBD2. This TCR was sampled from a man in his late teens or twenties who received the YFV17D yellow fever vaccine. The material sequenced was PBMCs, taken about 49 days after the first yellow fever vaccination. The CDR3 reads CSAKVGGETDTQYF. CDR3 in DNA: TGCAGTGCTAAGGTCGGGGGGGAAACTGATACGCAGTATTTT.